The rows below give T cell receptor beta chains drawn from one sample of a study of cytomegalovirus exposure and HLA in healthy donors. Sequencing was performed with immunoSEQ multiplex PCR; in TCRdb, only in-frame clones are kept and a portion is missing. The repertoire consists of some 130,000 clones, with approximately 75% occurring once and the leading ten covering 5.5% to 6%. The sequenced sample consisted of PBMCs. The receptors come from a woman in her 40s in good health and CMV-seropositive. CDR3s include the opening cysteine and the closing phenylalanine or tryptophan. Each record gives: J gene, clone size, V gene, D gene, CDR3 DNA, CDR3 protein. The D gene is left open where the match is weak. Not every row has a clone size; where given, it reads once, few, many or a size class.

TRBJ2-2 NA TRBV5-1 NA TGCGCCAGCAGCTTGAGCCCCCAACTCAACACCGGGGAGCTGTTTTTT CASSLSPQLNTGELFF
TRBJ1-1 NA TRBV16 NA TGTGCCAGCAGCCAATATCCGGGGGGCTCTGAGACTTTCTTT CASSQYPGGSETFF
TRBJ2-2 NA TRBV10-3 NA TGTGCCATCAGTGCGGGTCCCGGCCGTGGGAGCACCGGGGAGCTGTTTTTT CAISAGPGRGSTGELFF
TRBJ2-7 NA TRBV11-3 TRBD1 TGTGCCAGCAGCTTACAGGGGGACTCCTACGAGCAGTACTTC CASSLQGDSYEQYF
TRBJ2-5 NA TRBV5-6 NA TGTGCCAGCAGCTTGGCCGTAGGGGCCCAAGAGACCCAGTACTTC CASSLAVGAQETQYF
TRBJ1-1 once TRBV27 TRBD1 TGTGCCAGCATTCGAGGATCAGACAGGGTCCGGAACACTGAAGCTTTCTTT CASIRGSDRVRNTEAFF
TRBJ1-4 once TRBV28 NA TGTGCCAGCAGTCTTCCCGTGGGAGGGACGGGTGAAAAACTGTTTTTT CASSLPVGGTGEKLFF
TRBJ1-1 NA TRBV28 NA TGTGCCCTGGGGAGGAACACTGAAGCTTTCTTT CALGRNTEAFF
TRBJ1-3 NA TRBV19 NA TGTGCCAGTAGAGGAGCTGGAAACACCATATATTTT CASRGAGNTIYF
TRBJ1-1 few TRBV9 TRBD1 TGTGCCAGCACCGTTGAGGGGGCAAACACTGAAGCTTTCTTT CASTVEGANTEAFF
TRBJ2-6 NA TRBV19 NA TGTGCCAGTAGCGCGAGGAGCTCTGGGGCCAACGTCCTGACTTTC CASSARSSGANVLTF
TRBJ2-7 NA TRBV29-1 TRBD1 TGCAGCGTTGAGAGGACAGGGGCGACCTACGAGCAGTACTTC CSVERTGATYEQYF
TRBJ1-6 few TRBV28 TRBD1 TGTGCCGGACACCAGGGGACAGCCAATTCACCCCTCCACTTT CAGHQGTANSPLHF
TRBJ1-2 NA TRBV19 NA TGTGCCAGTAGTATAGAGCTCCAGGGATCCTATGGCTACACCTTC CASSIELQGSYGYTF
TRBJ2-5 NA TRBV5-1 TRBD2 TGCGCCAGCAGCTTGCTAGGTAGCGGGGATTATCAAGAGACCCAGTACTTC CASSLLGSGDYQETQYF
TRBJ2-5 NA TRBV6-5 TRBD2 TGTGCCAGCAGTTACTCCTCCAGTATTCTAGCGGAGTACTTC CASSYSSSILAEYF
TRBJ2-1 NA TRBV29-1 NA TGCAGCGTTGAAGATCTGGCAGGAAACAATGAGCAGTTCTTC CSVEDLAGNNEQFF
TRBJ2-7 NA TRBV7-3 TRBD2 TGTGCCAGCAGCTTAAGCGCTAGCGGGATATACGAGCAGTACTTC CASSLSASGIYEQYF
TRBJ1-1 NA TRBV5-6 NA TGTGCCAGCAGCTTGTACAGCCCTAACACTGAAGCTTTCTTT CASSLYSPNTEAFF
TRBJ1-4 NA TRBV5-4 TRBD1 TGTGCCAGCAGTTCCCGGGACAGTGAAAAACTGTTTTTT CASSSRDSEKLFF
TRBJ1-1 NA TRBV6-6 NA TGTGCCAGCAGTTACGGGGGGGTGGACACTGAAGCTTTCTTT CASSYGGVDTEAFF
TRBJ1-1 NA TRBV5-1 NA TGCGCCAGCAGCTCGACGGGGGACGGAAATCCTGAAGCTTTCTTT CASSSTGDGNPEAFF
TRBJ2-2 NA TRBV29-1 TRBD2 TGCAGCGTTGTAGCGGGACATACTACCGGGGAGCTGTTTTTT CSVVAGHTTGELFF
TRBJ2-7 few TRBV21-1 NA TGTGCCAGCAGCAAACCTCGACAGGGGCTCTTATCCTACGAGCAGTACTTC CASSKPRQGLLSYEQYF
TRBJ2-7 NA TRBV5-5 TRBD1 TGTGCCAGCAGCCCCGGGACAGACTCCTACGAGCAGTACTTC CASSPGTDSYEQYF
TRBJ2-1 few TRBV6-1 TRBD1 TGTGCCAGCAGTGAGCGATCCGGGACAGGGGGAATTGGGCAGTTCTTC CASSERSGTGGIGQFF
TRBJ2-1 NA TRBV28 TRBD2 TGTGCCAGCACCCCCGGCGGGAGTTTCGATGAGCAGTTCTTC CASTPGGSFDEQFF
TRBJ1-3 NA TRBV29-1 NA TGCAGCGTTGGCCGTGGGGCAGGGGTGGGAAACACCATATATTTT CSVGRGAGVGNTIYF
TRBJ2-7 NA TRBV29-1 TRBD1 TGCAGCGTTGCACAGGGGACCTACTACGAGCAGTACTTC CSVAQGTYYEQYF
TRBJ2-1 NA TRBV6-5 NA TGTGCCAGCAGTCCGGCGACAGCTTACAATGAGCAGTTCTTC CASSPATAYNEQFF
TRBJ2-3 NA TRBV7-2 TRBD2 TGTGCCAGCAGCTTGGGACTAGCGGGAGGGGTGGAAGATACGCAGTATTTT CASSLGLAGGVEDTQYF
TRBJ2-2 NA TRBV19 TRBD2 TGTGCCAGTACTAGAGGGCTAGCGGCGAACACCGGGGAGCTGTTTTTT CASTRGLAANTGELFF
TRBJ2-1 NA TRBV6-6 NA TGTGCCAGCAGTCCCAGTAGGGGCTCCTACAATGAGCAGTTCTTC CASSPSRGSYNEQFF
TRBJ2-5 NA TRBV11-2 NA TGTGCCAGCAGCTTAGTCCCACTAGCCCGGGAAGAGACCCAGTACTTC CASSLVPLAREETQYF
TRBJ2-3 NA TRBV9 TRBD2 TGTGCCAGCAGCGTAAGCGGGGTTTCAGGGTCAGATACGCAGTATTTT CASSVSGVSGSDTQYF
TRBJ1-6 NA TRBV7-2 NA TGTGCCAGCAGCTACCAGTCCCCGGGGATGAACTCACCCCTCCACTTT CASSYQSPGMNSPLHF
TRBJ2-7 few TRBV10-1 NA TGCGCCAGCAGTGAACAGGGAGCGGGACGAGGGAGTGGCTCCTACGAGCAGTACTTC CASSEQGAGRGSGSYEQYF
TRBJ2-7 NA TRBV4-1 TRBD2 TGCGCCAGCAGCCTGGGACTAGCGGGGTACGAGCAGTACTTC CASSLGLAGYEQYF
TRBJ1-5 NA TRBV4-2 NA TGTGCCAGCAGCCCCCAAATGGGGGGTCAGCCCCAGCATTTT CASSPQMGGQPQHF
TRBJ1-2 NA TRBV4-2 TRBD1 TGTGCCAGCAGCCAAGGCGGGACAGGGGGTAGTGGCTACACCTTC CASSQGGTGGSGYTF
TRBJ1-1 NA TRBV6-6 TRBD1 TGTGCCAGCAGCCGTGGGACAGGGAACACTGAAGCTTTCTTT CASSRGTGNTEAFF